This TCR beta chain comes out of a study of regulatory T cells in long-lasting Graves disease. CDR3 length equals 13 residues. The V gene lost 2 bases and the J gene lost 5 bases, with 9 bases spanning the gap. CDR1 is LGHDT, CDR2 YNNKEL, per germline (reference sequence). The time point here: newly diagnosed GD, antithyroid drugs for less than 3 months. From RNA extracted from PBMCs, the TCR library was made. Investigators report Graves' disease was diagnosed under American Thyroid Association guidelines. The source of the patients was an endocrinology department in Xi'an, China. TCR beta libraries were built with iRepertoire HTBI primers and Arm-PCR of CDR3 regions. Each CDR3 protein gets one entry after TCRdb re-called the multiplex PCR reads with MiXCR. The sample carries hundreds of thousands of distinct CDR3 sequences, 16% recorded once. This clonotype was detected a few times. The sample also formed part of further work on T cells in Graves' hyperthyroidism and ophthalmopathy. From that second work: Peripheral blood also featured most of the thyroid clonotypes expanded above 0.001.

The chain links TRBV3-1 to TRBJ1-2; perhaps TRBD1 as D (5 bases). The material sequenced was peripheral blood mononuclear cells (PBMCs), taken at new diagnosis, from a patient treated with antithyroid drugs. The receptor was derived from a woman aged 25 to 39 with Graves disease. DNA of the CDR3: TGTGCCAGCAGCCAACAGGGAGAGTATGGCTACACCTTC. The encoded protein is CASSQQGEYGYTF.